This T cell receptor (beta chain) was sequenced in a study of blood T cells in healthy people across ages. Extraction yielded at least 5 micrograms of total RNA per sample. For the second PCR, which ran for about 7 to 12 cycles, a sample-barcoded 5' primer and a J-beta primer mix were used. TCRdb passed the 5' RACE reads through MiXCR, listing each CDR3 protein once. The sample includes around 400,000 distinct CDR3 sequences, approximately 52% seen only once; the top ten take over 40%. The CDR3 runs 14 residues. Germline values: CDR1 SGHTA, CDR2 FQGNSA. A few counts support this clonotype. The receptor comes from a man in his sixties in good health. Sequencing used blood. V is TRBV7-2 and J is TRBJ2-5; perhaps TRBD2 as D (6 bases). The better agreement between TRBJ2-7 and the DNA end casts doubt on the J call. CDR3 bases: TGTGCCAGCAGCTTAGACGGGAGTCTAGACGAGCAGTACTTC. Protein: CASSLDGSLDEQYF.